The clone carrying this TCR beta chain was detected only a few times. Its antigen is not known. These data are taken from a study of beta chain features in type 1 diabetes. Whole-study findings and limits: There was a moderate but significant shortening of TCRB CDR3s in all four CD4+ subsets of Type 1 diabetes patients.

After removal of 2 bases from V and 6 bases from J, the junction contained 5 bases not matched to a gene. CDR3 length equals 15 residues. CDR1 and CDR2 from the germline V gene are SGDLS and YYNGEE. Investigators reverse transcribed all isolated RNA, so they sequenced expressed TCRB transcripts. The assay was immunoSEQ multiplex PCR, and TCRdb's table has in-frame clones only and misses some. The sample includes roughly 160,000 clones, around 8% of them seen just once. Sequences were obtained from central memory CD4+ T cells from blood. The receptor was derived from a woman younger than 30 with type 1 diabetes. The rearrangement uses TRBV9 and TRBJ2-7; 13 nucleotides match TRBD2. CDR3 loop: CASSVAGTSGTEQYF. CDR3 bases: TGTGCCAGCAGCGTCGCCGGGACTAGCGGGACCGAGCAGTACTTC.